The 23 T cell receptor beta chains below come from one sample, sequenced in a study of blood T cell repertoires in COVID-19. TCRdb keeps only in-frame clones here, not all; method: immunoSEQ multiplex PCR. Altogether approximately 200,000 clones are present, almost 80% being singletons, with the ten largest covering approximately 15%. The specimen was peripheral blood. The source of these receptors is a man aged 60 to 75 with active or convalescent COVID-19.

This clone came up a few times. V and J are TRBV7-9 and TRBJ1-6; D is unresolved. Per germline, CDR1 SEHNR and CDR2 FQNEAQ (reference sequence). V was shortened by 11 bases and J by 6 bases, with 17 bases between the two germline ends. The CDR3 extends over 14 amino acids. This CDR3 is CAVGIPWANSPLHF. The CDR3 nucleotides read TGTGCCGTCGGAATCCCCTGGGCTAATTCACCCCTCCACTTT.

V is TRBV7-3 and J is TRBJ2-2, with a weak D call TRBD1 (5 bases). V gave up 5 bases and J gave up 5 bases, with 9 bases separating them. The CDR3 loop spans 13 amino acids. CDR1 is SGHTA and CDR2 is FQGTGA in the germline V gene. CDR3 nucleotides: TGTGCCAGCAGCATCAGGGTAACCGGGGAGCTGTTTTTT. It is translated as CASSIRVTGELFF.

The CDR3 coding sequence is TGTGCCAGCAGTTCCGGACTAGCGGGAGCCCACGAGCAGTACTTC. Translation: CASSSGLAGAHEQYF. The chain has TRBV6-2 or TRBV6-3 and TRBJ2-7; 13 nucleotides line up with TRBD2. CDR1 MNHEY and CDR2 SVGEGT come from the germline V gene. This CDR3 spans 15 amino acids. Losses at the gene ends were 4 bases for V and 5 bases for J; bases not matched to a gene: 5.

This rearrangement joins TRBV29-1 to TRBJ2-7; TRBD1 matches at 9 bases. The J segment lost 2 bases and the V segment lost 6 bases, leaving 2 bases of the junction unmatched. Germline V gene data show CDR1 as SQVTM and CDR2 as ANQGSEA. The CDR3 runs to 12 residues. The CDR3 nucleotides read TGCAGCGTCAGACAGGGGGCCTACGAGCAGTACTTC. This gives the protein CSVRQGAYEQYF.

The chain combines TRBV7-2 with TRBJ1-1, with 9 bases identical to TRBD1. The CDR3 loop spans 15 amino acids. V shed 5 bases and J 0 bases; nucleotides not matched to a gene: 4. Germline-derived CDR1 and CDR2 are SGHTA and FQGNSA. This CDR3 is CASSPRQGVNTEAFF. As DNA, the CDR3 is TGTGCCAGCAGCCCGCGACAGGGGGTGAACACTGAAGCTTTCTTT.

The chain has TRBV7-9 and TRBJ2-5; a weak D match, TRBD1 (6 bases). The CDR3 consists of 13 residues. Trimming took off 1 base at V and 6 bases at J, with 9 bases between the two ends. The V gene's germline CDR1 is SEHNR and CDR2 FQNEAQ (reference sequence). The DNA for the CDR3 is TGTGCCAGCAGCTTAGTACAGGGACAGACCCAGTACTTC. Protein product: CASSLVQGQTQYF.

The rearrangement links TRBV7-9 to TRBJ2-2, with 7 bases aligning to TRBD1. Germline CDR1 is SEHNR and CDR2 is FQNEAQ (reference sequence). This CDR3 has 14 amino acids. The V segment lost 8 bases and the J segment 5 bases; nucleotides outside the gene matches: 8. In DNA form, the CDR3 reads TGTGCCAGCGGGGACAGAGTATCGACCGGGGAGCTGTTTTTT. This codes for CASGDRVSTGELFF.

The rearrangement links TRBV2 to TRBJ1-5; tentatively, D is TRBD1 (6 bases). The V gene's germline CDR1 is SNHLY and CDR2 FYNNEI. The CDR3 is 17 residues long. V lost 5 bases, J lost 0 bases, and 17 bases lay in between. CDR3 DNA: TGTGCCAGCAGTAACGCCCTGGACAGCTATAGCAATCAGCCCCAGCATTTT. Its protein product is CASSNALDSYSNQPQHF.

The chain joins TRBV19 to TRBJ2-2, with 8 bases matching TRBD1. Germline assignment: CDR1 LNHDA and CDR2 SQIVND (reference sequence). With 7 bases clipped from V and 6 bases from J, the junction kept 10 bases outside the gene matches. CDR3 length: 15 amino acids. The CDR3 DNA follows: TGTGCCAGTACTCGACAGGGGCCGGCGCCCGGGGAGCTGTTTTTT. Its translation is CASTRQGPAPGELFF.

This chain links TRBV28 with TRBJ1-4, with D perhaps TRBD1 (6 bases). Per germline, CDR1 MDHEN and CDR2 SYDVKM. The CDR3 contains 14 residues. Trimming removed 7 bases from V and 4 bases from J, with 13 bases in between. The CDR3 reads CASKGETLNEKLFF. In DNA, the CDR3 is TGTGCCAGCAAGGGGGAGACACTTAATGAAAAACTGTTTTTT.

This CDR3 reads CAISEPGETDTQYF. The CDR3 DNA follows: TGTGCCATCAGTGAACCAGGGGAAACAGATACGCAGTATTTT. This chain connects TRBV10-3 to TRBJ2-3; maybe TRBD1 (6 bases). Germline values: CDR1 ENHRY, CDR2 SYGVKD. V lost 3 bases to trimming and J lost 3 bases, with 10 bases between them. The CDR3 covers 14 residues.

The rearrangement uses TRBV9 and TRBJ2-1, with D possibly matching TRBD1 (5 bases). Trimming stripped 0 bases from V and 0 bases from J, with 10 bases between. CDR1 and CDR2 (germline): SGDLS, YYNGEE. The CDR3 loop spans 16 amino acids. CDR3 residues: CASSVVDTHSYNEQFF. CDR3 bases: TGTGCCAGCAGCGTAGTGGACACCCACTCCTACAATGAGCAGTTCTTC.

This rearrangement joins TRBV2 to TRBJ1-2; D is perhaps TRBD1 (5 bases). This CDR3 spans 13 amino acids. V was cut by 5 bases and J by 8 bases, with 15 bases left in between. Germline V gene data show CDR1 as SNHLY and CDR2 as FYNNEI. CDR3 DNA sequence: TGTGCCAGCAGTCGACAGAGCTCCGCGGGCTACACCTTC. Its translation: CASSRQSSAGYTF.

This sequence joins TRBV6-2 or TRBV6-3 and TRBJ2-7; a possible D gene is TRBD2 (6 bases). Trimming took off 2 bases at V and 6 bases at J, with 11 bases between the two ends. The CDR3 covers 13 residues. The germline gives CDR1 MNHEY, CDR2 SVGEGT. The CDR3: CASSYRGSGEQYF. The CDR3 DNA follows: TGTGCCAGCAGTTACCGGGGGTCGGGCGAGCAGTACTTC.

The gene calls are TRBV6-2 or TRBV6-3 and TRBJ2-3; the match to TRBD1 covers 9 bases. The CDR3 spans 16 residues. Germline-derived CDR1 and CDR2 are MNHEY and SVGEGT. The trim removed 5 bases at V and 0 bases at J, leaving 6 bases unmatched. CDR3 nucleotides: TGTGCCAGCAGTCCAGGACAGGGGCGTAGCACAGATACGCAGTATTTT. Translation: CASSPGQGRSTDTQYF.

The chain combines TRBV7-9 with TRBJ2-7; weak D call: TRBD2 (6 bases). Germline V CDR1 and CDR2: SEHNR, FQNEAQ (reference sequence). This CDR3 contains 16 residues. Between the trimmed V and J ends, which lost 5 bases and 6 bases, there was a span of 23 bases. The CDR3 loop is CASSPLGRGNVGEQYF. CDR3 bases: TGTGCCAGCAGCCCTCTTGGACGGGGGAACGTCGGCGAGCAGTACTTC.

The J gene is TRBJ2-2, the V gene TRBV6-6; the D gene is possibly TRBD2 (5 bases). Germline V gene lookup returns CDR1 MNHNY and CDR2 SVGAGI (reference sequence). The CDR3 extends over 13 amino acids. With 5 bases removed from V and 6 bases from J, the gap between germline ends came to 10 bases. CDR3 protein: CASSTQRAGELFF. The CDR3 region has the DNA TGTGCCAGCAGTACCCAGAGGGCCGGGGAGCTGTTTTTT.

A few counts support this clone. The genes are TRBV28 and TRBJ2-1; the match to TRBD2 covers 14 bases. Germline lookup yields CDR1 MDHEN and CDR2 SYDVKM. This CDR3 region has 17 residues. The junction had 6 bases not matched to a gene; V was cut back by 4 bases and J by 4 bases. The CDR3 reads CASSYGLAGGIYNEQFF. The CDR3 DNA is TGTGCCAGCAGTTACGGACTAGCGGGAGGTATTTACAATGAGCAGTTCTTC.

The genes are TRBV28 and TRBJ2-4; possibly TRBD2 for D (6 bases). The germline gives CDR1 MDHEN, CDR2 SYDVKM. Deletions cut 3 bases from V and 3 bases from J, with 12 bases between. The CDR3 totals 15 residues. The CDR3 DNA reads as TGTGCCAGCAGTTTTTATCGAGCGGGCAAAAACATTCAGTACTTC. Residues: CASSFYRAGKNIQYF.

The gene calls are TRBV5-8 and TRBJ1-4, with D possibly TRBD1 on 6 matching bases. Trimming removed 5 bases from V and 8 bases from J, with 19 bases in between. Germline CDR1 is SGHTS and CDR2 is YDEGEE. The CDR3 loop spans 15 amino acids. The CDR3 DNA reads TGTGCCAGCAGTCTGACGGGGGGCGCACGGGAAAAACTGTTTTTT. It is translated as CASSLTGGAREKLFF.

The genes are TRBV7-9 and TRBJ2-1; 9 positions match TRBD1. This CDR3 has 15 residues. Germline assignment: CDR1 SEHNR and CDR2 FQNEAQ (reference sequence). Trimming at V came to 5 bases and at J to 7 bases, leaving 9 bases not matched to a gene. The CDR3: CASSLSGTGTNEQFF. In DNA form, the CDR3 reads TGTGCCAGCAGCCTGTCCGGGACAGGGACTAATGAGCAGTTCTTC.

The gene calls are TRBV7-9 and TRBJ2-1, with D possibly being TRBD1 (6 bases). Germline-derived CDR1 and CDR2 are SEHNR and FQNEAQ (reference sequence). Trimming took off 0 bases at V and 11 bases at J, with 14 bases between the two ends. The CDR3 runs 14 residues. CDR3 DNA: TGTGCCAGCAGCTTAGCCCAGGGGACGGTAAAGCAGTTCTTC. This encodes CASSLAQGTVKQFF.

The chain joins TRBV6-5 to TRBJ1-6; the D is unclear. Trimming took off 3 bases at V and 7 bases at J, with 4 bases between the two ends. This CDR3 region has 12 residues. In germline, CDR1 is MNHEY, CDR2 SVGAGI. The CDR3 DNA reads TGTGCCAGCAGTTATCTGAATTCACCCCTCCACTTT. Its translation: CASSYLNSPLHF.